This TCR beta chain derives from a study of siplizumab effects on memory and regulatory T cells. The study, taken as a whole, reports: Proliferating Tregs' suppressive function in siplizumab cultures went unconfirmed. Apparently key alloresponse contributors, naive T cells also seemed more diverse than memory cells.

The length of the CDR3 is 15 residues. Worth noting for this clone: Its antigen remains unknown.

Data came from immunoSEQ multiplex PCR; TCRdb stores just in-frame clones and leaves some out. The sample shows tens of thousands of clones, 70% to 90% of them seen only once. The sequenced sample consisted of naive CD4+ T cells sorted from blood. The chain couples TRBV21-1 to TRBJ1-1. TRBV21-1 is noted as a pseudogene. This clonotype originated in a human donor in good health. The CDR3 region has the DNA TGTGCCAGCAGCAAAGCTGGACCTATCTACACTGAAGCTTTCTTT. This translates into CASSKAGPIYTEAFF.